This entry describes one T cell receptor (beta chain). This table comes from immunoSEQ multiplex PCR, and its TCRdb copy is limited to in-frame clones, with some not included. This sample carries a few million clones, about 93% of them seen once, and the ten largest clones take 1.5% to 2%. This sample was included in a study of shared clonotypes between healthy human individuals. This CDR3 comprises 14 residues. Deletions cut 5 bases from V and 2 bases from J, with 13 bases between. CDR1 and CDR2 (germline): PRHDT, FYEKMQ (reference sequence). Naive CD8 cells, CD45RO-negative and positively selected for CCR7, excluded terminally differentiated effector memory CD45RA+ cells.

The TCR originated in a young man in good health. Some clones in this sample may be carry-over from other donors' samples. The chain combines TRBV13 with TRBJ2-7; the D is unclear. The sequencing sample was made of naive CD8+ T cells from PBMCs. CDR3 sequence: CASSPQSHAYEQYF. The CDR3 DNA follows: TGTGCCAGCAGCCCACAATCCCACGCCTACGAGCAGTACTTC.